The next 18 T cell receptor beta chains were all read from a single sample in a study of patients and donors after allogeneic stem cell transplantation. TCRdb redid the calling of the RT-PCR reads with MiXCR, one entry per CDR3 protein. The sample carries 800,000 to 1,000,000 distinct CDR3 sequences, around 17% recorded once. Sequenced material: blood, either unsorted or a sorted T cell fraction (not recorded which). All receptors derive from a human donor who was either an allogeneic HSCT recipient or a stem cell or donor lymphocyte infusion donor (not recorded which). It is not recorded whose cells these are; they may come from a transplant donor.

This clonotype has a handful of counts. The chain couples TRBV20-1 to TRBJ2-1; 7 nucleotides line up with TRBD2. There are 14 residues in the CDR3. V gave up 6 bases and J gave up 2 bases; unmatched junction bases: 7. Germline V gene sequence: CDR1 DFQATT, CDR2 SNEGSKA (reference sequence). The chain's CDR3 is CSAGGGRTYNEQFF. Here the CDR3 DNA reads TGCAGTGCGGGGGGGGGGAGGACCTACAATGAGCAGTTCTTC.

The chain combines TRBV9 with TRBJ1-1, with D maybe TRBD1 (5 bases). The ends were cut back, 3 bases at V and 6 bases at J, with 18 bases in the middle. Germline V lookup: CDR1 SGDLS, CDR2 YYNGEE. This CDR3 has 15 amino acids. The CDR3 nucleotides are TGTGCCAGCAGCGCGAGTGGGGGATCGGGTTCTGAAGCTTTCTTT. Translated, it gives CASSASGGSGSEAFF.

With respect to this clonotype: Germline is not matched at one junction end, which may reflect a read error. V is TRBV18 and J is TRBJ2-1; no clear D. The CDR3 covers 13 residues. CDR1 and CDR2 (germline): KGHSH, LQKENI. This CDR3 is CASSPDSSNEQFF. DNA for the CDR3: TGTGCCAGCTCACCCGACTCCTCCAATGAGCAGTTCTTC.

The sample holds a few counts of this clonotype. The chain couples TRBV29-1 to TRBJ2-5; D not certain. CDR1 is SQVTM and CDR2 is ANQGSEA in the germline V gene. Deletions cut 3 bases from V and 10 bases from J, with 3 bases between. This CDR3 comprises 8 residues. The CDR3 loop reads CSVDDQYF. The CDR3 DNA is TGCAGCGTTGACGACCAGTACTTC.

This clonotype was seen once. The chain links TRBV9 to TRBJ2-1; D assignment may be TRBD1 or TRBD2 (5 bases each). This CDR3 is built from 16 residues. Germline V gene data show CDR1 as SGDLS and CDR2 as YYNGEE. V gave up 3 bases and J gave up 5 bases, with 18 bases separating them. CDR3 sequence reads: CASSAHGGRTHNEQFF. CDR3 nucleotide sequence: TGTGCCAGCAGCGCCCATGGGGGACGCACTCACAATGAGCAGTTCTTC.

The V call is TRBV4-3, the J call TRBJ1-3; possibly TRBD1 for D (5 bases). The length of the CDR3 is 17 residues. The V gene's germline CDR1 is LGHNA and CDR2 YSLEER. The V and J ends lost 4 bases and 4 bases respectively, with 20 bases between them. The CDR3 spells CASSRGRGEGGGNTIYF. The CDR3 nucleotides read TGCGCCAGCAGCCGGGGGAGGGGCGAGGGAGGCGGAAACACCATATATTTT.

The sample holds a few counts of this clonotype. The V call is TRBV5-1, the J call TRBJ2-3; D may match TRBD1 or TRBD2 (6 bases each). The CDR3 runs 21 residues. CDR1 is SGHRS and CDR2 is YFSETQ in the germline V gene. V lost 4 bases, J lost 0 bases, and 30 bases lay in between. CDR3: CASSPWGRYQGTSPSTDTQYF. The CDR3 DNA sequence: TGCGCCAGCAGCCCTTGGGGACGGTATCAGGGGACTTCACCTAGCACAGATACGCAGTATTTT. Drawing the rest from reference TRBV5-1 and TRBJ2-3, the complete variable domain is KAGVTQTPRYLIKTRGQQVTLSCSPISGHRSVSWYQQTPGQGLQFLFEYFSETQRNKGNFPGRFSGRQFSNSRSEMNVSTLELGDSALYLCASSPWGRYQGTSPSTDTQYFGPGTRLTVL.

A few counts support this clonotype. The CDR3 region has the DNA TGCGCCAGCAGCTCCCTCAGGGGGGGCTCTGGCACTGAAGCTTTCTTT. It is translated as CASSSLRGGSGTEAFF. This sequence joins TRBV5-1 and TRBJ1-1; 7 bases align to TRBD1. The CDR3 has 16 residues. Germline CDR1 is SGHRS and CDR2 is YFSETQ. V lost 3 bases, J lost 4 bases, and 12 bases stayed unmatched.

The chain carries TRBV2 and TRBJ1-1; D remains ambiguous. CDR1 is SNHLY, CDR2 FYNNEI, per germline. Trimming took 7 bases from V and 0 from J, leaving 12 bases between them. The CDR3 has 14 residues. CDR3 nucleotide sequence: TGTGCCAGCACTTACTCCGGGCTGAACACTGAAGCTTTCTTT. It translates to CASTYSGLNTEAFF.

This chain uses TRBV6-2 or TRBV6-3 with TRBJ2-1, with 7 nucleotides matching TRBD2. The germline V gene encodes CDR1 MNHEY and CDR2 SVGEGT. The CDR3 loop spans 15 amino acids. Unmatched junction bases numbered 11, after V lost 7 bases and J lost 5 bases. CDR3 nucleotide sequence: TGTGCCAGCACCCCTCTGGGAGGGGTAAACAATGAGCAGTTCTTC. Translation: CASTPLGGVNNEQFF.

This chain links TRBV5-1 with TRBJ2-5; a possible D gene is TRBD1 (6 bases). Germline V gene sequence: CDR1 SGHRS, CDR2 YFSETQ. Trimming pared 3 bases from V and 0 bases from J, leaving 9 bases between. This CDR3 has 14 residues. The chain's CDR3 is CASSWGTNQETQYF. The CDR3 DNA reads as TGCGCCAGCAGCTGGGGGACAAACCAAGAGACCCAGTACTTC.

This clonotype was observed a handful of times. This chain joins TRBV4-2 and TRBJ2-1, with D unclear. This CDR3 is built from 12 residues. CDR1 and CDR2 (germline): LGHNA, YNFKEQ. Trimming cost V 0 bases and J 8 bases, with 5 bases left between them. The CDR3 loop is CASSQDPDEQFF. CDR3 sequence (DNA): TGTGCCAGCAGCCAAGATCCCGATGAGCAGTTCTTC.

This clonotype was recorded a few times. The V and J genes are TRBV5-1 and TRBJ2-4; 12 bases fit TRBD1. The CDR3 length is 13 residues. Trimming cost V 4 bases and J 15 bases; bases outside gene matches: 8. The germline gives CDR1 SGHRS, CDR2 YFSETQ. CDR3 residues: CASSGDRGLPLYF. Here the CDR3 DNA reads TGCGCCAGCAGCGGGGACAGGGGGCTTCCCCTGTACTTC.

In this sample, this clonotype turned up many times. At one boundary the junction diverges from the germline segment, which might be a read error. The V gene is TRBV3-1, the J gene TRBJ1-2; 8 nucleotides line up with TRBD1. From germline, CDR1 is LGHDT and CDR2 YNNKEL (reference sequence). The CDR3 extends over 15 amino acids. CDR3 loop: CASSQDPGGDYGYTF. For the CDR3, the DNA is TGCGCCAGCAGCCAAGATCCAGGGGGCGACTATGGCTACACCTTC.

This clonotype was seen a few times. CDR3 in DNA: TGTGCCAGCAGCCGCGGACTCTTCACAGATACGCAGTATTTT. Its translation is CASSRGLFTDTQYF. The V and J genes are TRBV3-1 and TRBJ2-3; maybe TRBD2 (5 bases). The CDR3 covers 14 residues. The V and J ends lost 4 bases and 2 bases respectively, with 10 bases between them. Per the germline V gene, CDR1 is LGHDT and CDR2 is YNNKEL (reference sequence).

This clonotype has just a few counts. This chain connects TRBV29-1 to TRBJ2-1, with TRBD2 matching 13 bases. CDR1 is SQVTM, CDR2 ANQGSEA, per germline. V dropped 6 bases and J dropped 5; count of bases not matched to a gene: 7. The CDR3 loop spans 15 amino acids. The CDR3 reads CSVKRTSGRDNEQFF. As DNA, the CDR3 is TGCAGCGTAAAAAGAACTAGCGGGAGGGACAATGAGCAGTTCTTC.

The rearrangement links TRBV7-9 to TRBJ2-2; D ambiguous. This CDR3 has 12 amino acids. Germline CDR1 and CDR2: SEHNR and FQNEAQ (reference sequence). V was trimmed by 6 bases and J by 2 bases, leaving 4 bases between them. CDR3 bases: TGTGCCAGCAGATTCAACACCGGGGAGCTGTTTTTT. It is translated as CASRFNTGELFF. The full variable domain, rest sourced from reference TRBV7-9 and TRBJ2-2, is DTGVSQNPRHKITKRGQNVTFRCDPISEHNRLYWYRQTLGQGPEFLTYFQNEAQLEKSRLLSDRFSAERPKGSFSTLEIQRTEQGDSAMYLCASRFNTGELFFGEGSRLTVL.

This clonotype has more than one count but fewer than ten. This chain links TRBV7-2 with TRBJ2-7, with 7 bases that match TRBD2. Looked up from germline, CDR1 is SGHTA and CDR2 is FQGNSA. V was pared by 4 bases and J by 2 bases, with 8 bases of the junction left unmatched. This CDR3 comprises 15 residues. The CDR3 protein is CASSSSAGVPYEQYF. The CDR3 coding sequence is TGTGCCAGCAGCTCTTCCGCGGGGGTACCCTACGAGCAGTACTTC.